This TCR beta chain was retrieved from a study of blood T cell repertoires in COVID-19. Study at large: Whether acute or convalescent, the COVID-19 samples came from the United States, Italy and Spain. Sources were T cells, B-cell-depleted T cells, or PBMCs; the material itself was cDNA or gDNA.

CDR1 and CDR2 from the germline V gene are LNHDA and SQIVND (reference sequence). V lost 3 bases to trimming and J lost 9 bases, with 11 bases between them. The CDR3 sequence is 12 residues long. How the authors handled the data: By means of reference gene primer amplification, nucleated cell counts were estimated. TCRdb keeps only in-frame clones here, not all; method: immunoSEQ multiplex PCR. V and J calls and clone size are given by that table; D and trimming were obtained from the DNA. Counted here are tens of thousands of clones, 78% occurring once; the ten biggest clones make up 7% to 8.5%. Sequencing used peripheral blood. The source is a woman in her sixties or seventies with acute or convalescent COVID-19. V and J are TRBV19 and TRBJ1-2; D not resolved. This CDR3 reads CASSIKEASYTF. For the CDR3, the DNA is TGTGCCAGTAGTATTAAGGAGGCAAGCTACACCTTC.